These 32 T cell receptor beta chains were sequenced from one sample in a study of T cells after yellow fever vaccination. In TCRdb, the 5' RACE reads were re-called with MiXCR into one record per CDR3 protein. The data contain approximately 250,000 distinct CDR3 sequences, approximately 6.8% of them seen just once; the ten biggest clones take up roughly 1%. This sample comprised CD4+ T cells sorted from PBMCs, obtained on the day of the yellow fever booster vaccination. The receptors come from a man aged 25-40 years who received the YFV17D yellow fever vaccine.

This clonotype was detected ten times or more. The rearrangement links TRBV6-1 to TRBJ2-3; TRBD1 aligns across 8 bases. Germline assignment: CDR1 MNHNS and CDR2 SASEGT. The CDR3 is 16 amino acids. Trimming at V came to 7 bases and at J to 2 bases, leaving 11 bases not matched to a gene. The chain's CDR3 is CASKKGQGVSTDTQYF. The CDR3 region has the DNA TGTGCCAGCAAGAAAGGACAGGGAGTCTCCACAGATACGCAGTATTTT.

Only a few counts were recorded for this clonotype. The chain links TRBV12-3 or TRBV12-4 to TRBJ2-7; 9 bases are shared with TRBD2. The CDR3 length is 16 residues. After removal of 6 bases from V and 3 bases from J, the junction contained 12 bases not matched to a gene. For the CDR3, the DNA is TGTGCCAGCAGATCCCTCCGGGGGCGGGAGGGCTACGAGCAGTACTTC. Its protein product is CASRSLRGREGYEQYF.

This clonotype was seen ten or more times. CDR3: CSAREGRAGRPQHF. CDR3 nucleotides: TGCAGTGCTAGAGAGGGGAGGGCCGGGAGGCCCCAGCATTTT. The V gene is TRBV20-1, the J gene TRBJ1-5, with D uncertain. From germline, CDR1 is DFQATT and CDR2 SNEGSKA (reference sequence). V was clipped by 0 bases and J by 9 bases, with 15 bases between them. The CDR3 sequence is 14 residues long.

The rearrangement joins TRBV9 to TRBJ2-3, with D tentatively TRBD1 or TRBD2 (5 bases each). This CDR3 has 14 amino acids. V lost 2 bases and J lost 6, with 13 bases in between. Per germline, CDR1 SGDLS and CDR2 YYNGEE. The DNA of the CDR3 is TGTGCCAGCAGCGTGGCCGGGGCCAATGATACGCAGTATTTT. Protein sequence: CASSVAGANDTQYF.

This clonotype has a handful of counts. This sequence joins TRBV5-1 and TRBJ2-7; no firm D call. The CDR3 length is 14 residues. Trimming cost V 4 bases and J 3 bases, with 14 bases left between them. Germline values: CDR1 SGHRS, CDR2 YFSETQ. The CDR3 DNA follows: TGCGCCAGCAGCCCCTCTCCGGGTGGCTACGAGCAGTACTTC. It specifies CASSPSPGGYEQYF.

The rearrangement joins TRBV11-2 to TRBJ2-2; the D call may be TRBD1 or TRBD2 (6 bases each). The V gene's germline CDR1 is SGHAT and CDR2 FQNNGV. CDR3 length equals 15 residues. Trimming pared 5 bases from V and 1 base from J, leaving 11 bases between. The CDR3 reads CASSKGGGNTGELFF. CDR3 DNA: TGTGCCAGCAGCAAAGGGGGAGGGAACACCGGGGAGCTGTTTTTT.

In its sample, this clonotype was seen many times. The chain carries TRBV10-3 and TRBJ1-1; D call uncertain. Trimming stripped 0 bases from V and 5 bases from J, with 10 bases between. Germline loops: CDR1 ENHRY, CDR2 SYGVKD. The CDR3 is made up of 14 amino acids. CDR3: CAISESILATEAFF. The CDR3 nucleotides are TGTGCCATCAGTGAGTCGATCCTGGCGACTGAAGCTTTCTTT.

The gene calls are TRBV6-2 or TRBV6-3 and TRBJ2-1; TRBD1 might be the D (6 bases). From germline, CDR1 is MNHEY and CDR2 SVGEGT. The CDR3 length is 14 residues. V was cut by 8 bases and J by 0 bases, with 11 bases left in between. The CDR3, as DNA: TGTGCCAGCGAGGGACAAAGCTCCTACAATGAGCAGTTCTTC. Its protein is CASEGQSSYNEQFF.

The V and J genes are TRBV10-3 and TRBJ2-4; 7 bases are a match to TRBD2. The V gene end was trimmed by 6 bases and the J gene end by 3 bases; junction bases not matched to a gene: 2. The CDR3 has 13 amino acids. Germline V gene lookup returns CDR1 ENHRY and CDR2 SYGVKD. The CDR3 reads CAIRGGDKNIQYF. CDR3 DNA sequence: TGTGCCATCAGGGGAGGGGACAAAAACATTCAGTACTTC.

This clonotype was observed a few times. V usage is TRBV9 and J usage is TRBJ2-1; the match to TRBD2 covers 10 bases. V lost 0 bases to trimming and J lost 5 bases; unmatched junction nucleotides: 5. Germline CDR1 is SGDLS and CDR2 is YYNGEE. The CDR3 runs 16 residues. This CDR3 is CASSVGPSGGNNEQFF. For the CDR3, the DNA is TGTGCCAGCAGCGTAGGCCCTAGCGGGGGTAACAATGAGCAGTTCTTC.

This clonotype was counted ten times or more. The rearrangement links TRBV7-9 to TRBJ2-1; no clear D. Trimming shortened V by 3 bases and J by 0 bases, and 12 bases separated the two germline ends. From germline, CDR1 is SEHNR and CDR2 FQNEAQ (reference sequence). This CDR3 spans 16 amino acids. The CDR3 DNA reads TGTGCCAGCAGCTTCCAGCGCTTAGGCTCCTACAATGAGCAGTTCTTC. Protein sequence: CASSFQRLGSYNEQFF.

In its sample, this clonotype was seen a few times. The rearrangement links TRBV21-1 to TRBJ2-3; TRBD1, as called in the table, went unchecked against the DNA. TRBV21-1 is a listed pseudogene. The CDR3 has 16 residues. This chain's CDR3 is CASSTLDRGQRDTQYF. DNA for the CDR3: TGTGCCAGCAGCACCCTGGACAGGGGCCAGCGGGATACGCAGTATTTT.

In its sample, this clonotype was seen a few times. CDR3 DNA: TGTGCCAGCAGCTCCGACCCACACCCTCTCTACGAGCAGTACTTC. Translated: CASSSDPHPLYEQYF. The genes are TRBV7-2 and TRBJ2-7; D call uncertain. CDR1 and CDR2 (germline): SGHTA, FQGNSA. The CDR3 loop spans 15 amino acids. Trimming pared 4 bases from V and 3 bases from J, leaving 16 bases between.

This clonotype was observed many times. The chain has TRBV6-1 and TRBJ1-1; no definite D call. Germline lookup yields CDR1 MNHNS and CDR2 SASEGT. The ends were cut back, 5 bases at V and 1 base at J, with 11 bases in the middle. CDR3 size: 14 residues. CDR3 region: CASSQDGRNTEAFF. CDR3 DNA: TGTGCCAGCAGTCAGGACGGTAGGAACACTGAAGCTTTCTTT.

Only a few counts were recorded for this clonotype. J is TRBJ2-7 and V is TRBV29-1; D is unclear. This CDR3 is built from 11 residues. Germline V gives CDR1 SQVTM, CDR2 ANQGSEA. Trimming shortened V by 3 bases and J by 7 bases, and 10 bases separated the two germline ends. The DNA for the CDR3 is TGCAGCGTTGATGAACTGGGGGAGCAGTACTTC. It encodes CSVDELGEQYF.

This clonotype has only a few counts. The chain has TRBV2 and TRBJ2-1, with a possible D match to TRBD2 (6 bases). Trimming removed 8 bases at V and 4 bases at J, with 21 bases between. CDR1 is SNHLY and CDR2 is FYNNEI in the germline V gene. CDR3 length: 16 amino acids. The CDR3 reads CASPLMWREGYNEQFF. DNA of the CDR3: TGTGCCAGCCCACTTATGTGGCGGGAAGGGTACAATGAGCAGTTCTTC.

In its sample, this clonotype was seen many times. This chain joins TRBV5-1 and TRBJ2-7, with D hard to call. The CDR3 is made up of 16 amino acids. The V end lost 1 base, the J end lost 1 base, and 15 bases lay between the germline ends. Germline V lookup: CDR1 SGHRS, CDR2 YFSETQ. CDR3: CASSLFAETASYEQYF. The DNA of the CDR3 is TGCGCCAGCAGCTTGTTTGCGGAAACAGCTTCCTACGAGCAGTACTTC.

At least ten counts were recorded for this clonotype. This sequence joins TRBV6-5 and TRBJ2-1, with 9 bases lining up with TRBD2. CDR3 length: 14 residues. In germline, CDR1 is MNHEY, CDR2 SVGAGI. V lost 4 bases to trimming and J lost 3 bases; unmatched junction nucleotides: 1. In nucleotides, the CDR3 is TGTGCCAGCAGTTTAGCGGGAGTCTACAATGAGCAGTTCTTC. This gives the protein CASSLAGVYNEQFF.

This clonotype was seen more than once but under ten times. The CDR3 loop reads CASSLGGGEVYEQYF. The DNA of the CDR3 is TGTGCCAGCAGCTTAGGAGGGGGAGAGGTTTACGAGCAGTACTTC. The chain combines TRBV7-2 with TRBJ2-7, with D perhaps TRBD1 (6 bases). V shed 1 base and J shed 4 bases, with 14 bases lying between them. CDR3 length: 15 amino acids. Per germline, CDR1 SGHTA and CDR2 FQGNSA.

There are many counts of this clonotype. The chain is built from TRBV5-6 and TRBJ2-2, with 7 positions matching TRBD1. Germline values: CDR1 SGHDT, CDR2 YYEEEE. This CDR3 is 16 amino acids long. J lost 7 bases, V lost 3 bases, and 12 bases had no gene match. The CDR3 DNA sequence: TGTGCCAGCAGCTCACCCGCGACAGGGTTTAGCGGGGAGCTGTTTTTT. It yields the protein CASSSPATGFSGELFF.

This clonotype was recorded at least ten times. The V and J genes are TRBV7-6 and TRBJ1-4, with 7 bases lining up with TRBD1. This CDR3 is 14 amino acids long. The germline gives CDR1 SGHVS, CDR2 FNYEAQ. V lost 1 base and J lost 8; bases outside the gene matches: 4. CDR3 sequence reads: CASSLGQGREKLFF. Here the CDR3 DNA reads TGTGCCAGCAGCTTAGGACAGGGAAGAGAAAAACTGTTTTTT.

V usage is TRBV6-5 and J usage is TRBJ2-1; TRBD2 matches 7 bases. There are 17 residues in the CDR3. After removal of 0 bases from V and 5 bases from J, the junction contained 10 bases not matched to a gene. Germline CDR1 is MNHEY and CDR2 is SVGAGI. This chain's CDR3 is CASSYSRRLAAHNEQFF. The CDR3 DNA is TGTGCCAGCAGTTACTCGAGAAGGCTAGCGGCCCACAATGAGCAGTTCTTC.

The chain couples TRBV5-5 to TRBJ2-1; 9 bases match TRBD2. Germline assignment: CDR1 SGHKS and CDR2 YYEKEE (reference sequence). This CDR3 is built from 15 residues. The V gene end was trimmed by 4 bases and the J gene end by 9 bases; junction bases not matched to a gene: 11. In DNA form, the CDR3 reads TGTGCCAGCAGCCAGGGGACTAGCAAGGATAGTGAGCAGTTCTTC. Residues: CASSQGTSKDSEQFF.

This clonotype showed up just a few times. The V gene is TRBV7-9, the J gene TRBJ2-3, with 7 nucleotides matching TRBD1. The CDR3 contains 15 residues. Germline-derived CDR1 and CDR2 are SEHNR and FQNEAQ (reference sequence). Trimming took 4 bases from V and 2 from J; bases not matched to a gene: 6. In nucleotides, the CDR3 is TGTGCCAGCAGCTATGGGGACAGAGTCACAGATACGCAGTATTTT. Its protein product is CASSYGDRVTDTQYF.

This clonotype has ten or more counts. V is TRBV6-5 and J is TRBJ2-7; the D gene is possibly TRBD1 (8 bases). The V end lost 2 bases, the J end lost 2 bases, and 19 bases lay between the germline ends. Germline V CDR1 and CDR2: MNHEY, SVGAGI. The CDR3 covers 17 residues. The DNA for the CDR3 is TGTGCCAGCAGTTACCGGGGGGAGCGGACAGGGACCTACGAGCAGTACTTC. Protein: CASSYRGERTGTYEQYF.

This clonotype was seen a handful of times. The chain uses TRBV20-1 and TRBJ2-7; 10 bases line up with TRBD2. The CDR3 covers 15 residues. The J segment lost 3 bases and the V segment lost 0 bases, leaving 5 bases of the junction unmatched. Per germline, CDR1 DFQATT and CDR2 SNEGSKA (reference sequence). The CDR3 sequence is CSARDPRTSGYEQYF. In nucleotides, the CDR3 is TGCAGTGCTAGAGACCCCAGGACTAGCGGCTACGAGCAGTACTTC.

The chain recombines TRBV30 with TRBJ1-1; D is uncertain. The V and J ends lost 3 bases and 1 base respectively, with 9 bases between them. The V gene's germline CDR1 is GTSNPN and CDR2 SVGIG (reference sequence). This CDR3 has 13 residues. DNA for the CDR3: TGTGCCTGGAGGGACTACCCGAACACTGAAGCTTTCTTT. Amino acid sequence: CAWRDYPNTEAFF. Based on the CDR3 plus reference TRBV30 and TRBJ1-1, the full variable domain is SQTIHQWPATLVQPVGSPLSLECTVEGTSNPNLYWYRQAAGRGLQLLFYSVGIGQISSEVPQNLSASRPQDRQFILSSKKLLLSDSGFYLCAWRDYPNTEAFFGQGTRLTVV.

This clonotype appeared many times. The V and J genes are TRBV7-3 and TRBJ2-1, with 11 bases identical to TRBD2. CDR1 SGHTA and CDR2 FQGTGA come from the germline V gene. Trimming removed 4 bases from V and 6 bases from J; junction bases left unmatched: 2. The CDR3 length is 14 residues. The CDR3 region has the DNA TGTGCCAGCAGCTCTAGCGGGAGGCTCAATGAGCAGTTCTTC. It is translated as CASSSSGRLNEQFF.

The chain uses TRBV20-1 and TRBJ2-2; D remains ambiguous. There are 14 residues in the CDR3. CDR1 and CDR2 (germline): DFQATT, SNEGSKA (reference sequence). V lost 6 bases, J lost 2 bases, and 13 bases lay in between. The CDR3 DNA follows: TGCAGTGCATCTACCCAGCCCAACACCGGGGAGCTGTTTTTT. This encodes CSASTQPNTGELFF.

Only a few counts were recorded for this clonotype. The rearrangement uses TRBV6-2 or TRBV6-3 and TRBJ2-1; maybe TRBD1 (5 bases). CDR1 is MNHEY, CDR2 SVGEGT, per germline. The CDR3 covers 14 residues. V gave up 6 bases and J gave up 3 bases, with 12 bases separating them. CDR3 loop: CASRRWGDYNEQFF. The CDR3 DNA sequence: TGTGCCAGCAGGCGGTGGGGCGACTACAATGAGCAGTTCTTC.

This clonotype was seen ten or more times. The CDR3 region is CAISQRGLTDTQYF. The DNA of the CDR3 is TGTGCCATCAGCCAAAGGGGGTTAACAGATACGCAGTATTTT. V is TRBV10-3 and J is TRBJ2-3; possible D gene TRBD1, 6 bases. CDR1 is ENHRY, CDR2 SYGVKD, per germline. The CDR3 covers 14 residues. V was clipped by 6 bases and J by 3 bases, with 13 bases between them.

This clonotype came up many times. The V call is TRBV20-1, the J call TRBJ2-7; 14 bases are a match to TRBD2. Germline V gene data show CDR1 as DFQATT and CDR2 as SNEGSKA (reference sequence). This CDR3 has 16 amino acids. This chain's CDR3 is CSTLTGTSGSVHEQYF. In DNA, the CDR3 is TGCAGCACCTTGACCGGGACTAGCGGGAGTGTCCACGAGCAGTACTTC.